The clone carrying this T cell receptor beta chain was counted only a few times. As yet, its antigen is unknown. This record belongs to a study of identical twins. The CDR3 covers 18 residues. The germline CDR1 and CDR2 sequences are DFQATT and SNEGSKA (reference sequence). Trimming cost V 2 bases and J 3 bases; bases outside gene matches: 16. Study-wide points: Recombination models fit unrelated individuals' TCR alpha sharing but underestimated twins'.

TCRdb called the 5' RACE reads again in MiXCR, with one record for every CDR3 protein. In the table there are some 460,000 distinct CDR3 sequences, 11% to 15% of which are singletons. In addition, the sample was reused for a study of yellow fever vaccine responses in identical twins.

The sample was CD4+ T cells sorted from blood. The TCR was taken from a woman aged 18-29 years in good health. The chain uses TRBV20-1 and TRBJ2-3; TRBD1 matches 8 bases. The CDR3 sequence: CSARNDRGFEVRTDTQYF. CDR3 DNA sequence: TGCAGTGCTAGAAACGACAGGGGTTTCGAGGTCAGGACAGATACGCAGTATTTT.